A single sample gave rise to the 8 T cell receptor beta chains below, sequenced in a study of cytomegalovirus exposure and HLA in healthy donors. 60 Vbeta and 13 Jbeta primers were used in PCR. Data came from immunoSEQ multiplex PCR; TCRdb stores just in-frame clones and leaves some out. The sample contains about 190,000 clones, around 85% of which appear only once. Sequenced: PBMCs. Every receptor here comes from a man aged 50 to 59 in good health and CMV-seronegative.

The V and J genes are TRBV7-3 and TRBJ2-2; D possibly corresponds to TRBD2 (5 bases). Germline CDR1 reads SGHTA; CDR2 reads FQGTGA. The V gene lost 0 bases and the J gene lost 0 bases, with 8 bases spanning the gap. This CDR3 is built from 16 residues. This chain's CDR3 is CASSLTQRSNTGELFF. CDR3 DNA: TGTGCCAGCAGCTTAACACAGCGGTCGAACACCGGGGAGCTGTTTTTT.

The chain is built from TRBV27 and TRBJ2-1; a possible D gene is TRBD1 (6 bases). There are 15 residues in the CDR3. Germline V gene sequence: CDR1 MNHEY, CDR2 SMNVEV (reference sequence). Trimming left V 5 bases short and J 2 bases short, with 13 bases between. CDR3 amino acids: CASSLAGDPYNEQFF. The CDR3, as DNA: TGTGCCAGCAGTCTCGCAGGGGACCCCTACAATGAGCAGTTCTTC.

The rearrangement joins TRBV10-3 to TRBJ2-2; TRBD2 matches at 10 bases. V lost 11 bases and J lost 0; bases outside the gene matches: 3. The CDR3 is made up of 14 amino acids. Germline CDR1 ENHRY, CDR2 SYGVKD. The CDR3 loop reads CACLAGANTGELFF. The DNA for the CDR3 is TGTGCCTGTCTAGCGGGGGCGAACACCGGGGAGCTGTTTTTT.

The chain is built from TRBV18 and TRBJ1-4; TRBD1 aligns across 7 bases. CDR3 size: 16 residues. CDR1 is KGHSH and CDR2 is LQKENI in the germline V gene. V shed 4 bases, J shed 0 bases, and the junction held 5 bases outside the gene matches. The CDR3 DNA is TGTGCCAGCTCACTACAGGGGACGTCAACTAATGAAAAACTGTTTTTT. Translated: CASSLQGTSTNEKLFF.

The V gene is TRBV9, the J gene TRBJ2-7; 7 bases agree with TRBD2. The germline V gene has CDR1 SGDLS and CDR2 YYNGEE. The CDR3 is made up of 16 amino acids. V gave up 0 bases and J gave up 2 bases; unmatched junction bases: 8. CDR3 sequence: CASSVGSGEGTYEQYF. The CDR3 DNA sequence: TGTGCCAGCAGCGTAGGTTCTGGGGAGGGGACCTACGAGCAGTACTTC.

V and J are TRBV5-5 and TRBJ2-3; 8 bases align to TRBD2. Germline lookup yields CDR1 SGHKS and CDR2 YYEKEE (reference sequence). V gave up 5 bases and J gave up 3 bases; unmatched junction bases: 5. The CDR3 contains 14 residues. DNA of the CDR3: TGTGCCAGCAGTCGGGGGGGCATAACAGATACGCAGTATTTT. As protein: CASSRGGITDTQYF.

The chain is built from TRBV18 and TRBJ1-1; tentative D call: TRBD1 (5 bases). Trimming pared 2 bases from V and 5 bases from J, leaving 15 bases between. The length of the CDR3 is 15 residues. The germline CDR1 and CDR2 sequences are KGHSH and LQKENI. CDR3 region: CASSPVGATETEAFF. The CDR3 DNA reads TGTGCCAGCTCACCAGTTGGGGCGACAGAGACTGAAGCTTTCTTT.

The chain joins TRBV5-1 to TRBJ1-1; D is unclear. Trimming cost V 0 bases and J 1 base, with 10 bases left between them. Looked up from germline, CDR1 is SGHRS and CDR2 is YFSETQ. The CDR3 has 15 amino acids. The chain's CDR3 is CASSLEAVRNTEAFF. CDR3 nucleotides: TGCGCCAGCAGCTTGGAAGCGGTTAGGAACACTGAAGCTTTCTTT.